This TCR beta chain was profiled in a study of CD8+CD57+ T cells in acquired aplastic anemia. Background on the study: Sorted cells (CD4+ and CD8+) yielded DNA amounts that averaged around 3.5 ug. General study findings and limits: Levels of CD8+ Simpson's diversity were not significantly distinct in patients versus controls. Overlap between patients and controls comprised roughly 28 CD8+ CDR3 sequences.

The CDR3 is 13 amino acids. Germline CDR1 is MDHEN and CDR2 is SYDVKM. Trimming cost V 10 bases and J 7 bases, with 17 bases left between them. Genomic DNA served as template for TCR beta VDJ and CDR3 profiling. TCRdb reprocessed the reads with MiXCR, giving one entry per CDR3 protein. The sample lists around 200,000 distinct CDR3 sequences; about half were seen once. This clonotype appeared a few times. What it binds is not known. Patients picked for sequencing had shown CD8+CD57+ cell expansion detected by flow cytometry. The study sampled blood from patients who had received no therapy. The origin of this receptor is a human donor with aplastic anemia. The sequencing input was sorted CD4+, CD8+, or CD8+CD57+ T cells (not recorded which) from PBMCs. The rearrangement joins TRBV28 to TRBJ1-5; D unresolved. In nucleotides, the CDR3 is TGTGCCACCGAGACCCGGGTTGGACAGCCCCAGCATTTT. Protein product: CATETRVGQPQHF.